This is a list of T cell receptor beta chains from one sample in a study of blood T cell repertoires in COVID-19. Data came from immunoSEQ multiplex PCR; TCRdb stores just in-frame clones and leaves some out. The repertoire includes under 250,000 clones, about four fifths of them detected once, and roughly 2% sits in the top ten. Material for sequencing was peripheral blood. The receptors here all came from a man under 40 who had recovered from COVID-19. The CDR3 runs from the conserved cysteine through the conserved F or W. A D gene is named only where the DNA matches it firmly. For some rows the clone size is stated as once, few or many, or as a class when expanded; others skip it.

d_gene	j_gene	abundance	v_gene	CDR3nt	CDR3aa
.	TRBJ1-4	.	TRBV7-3	TGTGCCAGCAGCCCTGTTGGTGAGCGGGCTAATGAAAAACTGTTTTTT	CASSPVGERANEKLFF
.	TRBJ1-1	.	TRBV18	TGTGCCAGCTCAAATGACAGAAACACTGAAGCTTTCTTT	CASSNDRNTEAFF
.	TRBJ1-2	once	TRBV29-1	TGCAGCGTTGTTGGCCTCTATGGCTACACCTTC	CSVVGLYGYTF
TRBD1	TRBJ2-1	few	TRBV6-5	TGTGCCAGCAGTTACGGGACAGGGAGTGAGCAGTTCTTC	CASSYGTGSEQFF
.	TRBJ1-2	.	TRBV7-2	TGTGCCAGCAGCTTACGGGGAGGGCAAAACTATGGCTACACCTTC	CASSLRGGQNYGYTF
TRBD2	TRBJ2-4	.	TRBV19	TGTGCCAGTAGTATAGTTAGCGGGGGAAAAAACATTCAGTACTTC	CASSIVSGGKNIQYF
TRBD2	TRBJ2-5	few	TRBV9	TGTGCCAGCAGCCATTCCCGACTAGCGGGGGGCCAAGAGACCCAGTACTTC	CASSHSRLAGGQETQYF
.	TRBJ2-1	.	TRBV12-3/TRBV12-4	TGTGCCAGCAGTTTCCGTTATGAGCAGTTCTTC	CASSFRYEQFF
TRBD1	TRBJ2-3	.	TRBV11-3	TGTGCCAGCAGCCCTCGGACAGGGGGAAATGCAGATACGCAGTATTTT	CASSPRTGGNADTQYF
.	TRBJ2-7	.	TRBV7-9	TGTGCCAGCAGCCCTGCGGGGACTTCCTACGAGCAGTACTTC	CASSPAGTSYEQYF
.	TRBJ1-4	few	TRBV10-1	TGCGCCAGCAGTGAGGGACAGAATGAAAAACTGTTTTTT	CASSEGQNEKLFF
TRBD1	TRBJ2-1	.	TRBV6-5	TGTGCCAGCAGTTATGAACAGGGGCTCTACAATGAGCAGTTCTTC	CASSYEQGLYNEQFF
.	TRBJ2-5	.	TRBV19	TGTGCCAGTACCCCCTACGAGGAGACCCAGTACTTC	CASTPYEETQYF
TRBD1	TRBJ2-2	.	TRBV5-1	TGCGCCAGCAAACAGGGACAGGGTGACACCGGGGAGCTGTTTTTT	CASKQGQGDTGELFF
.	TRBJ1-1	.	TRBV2	TGTGCCAGCGTGCTTCAGGTCAGAAGGGCTTTCTTT	CASVLQVRRAFF
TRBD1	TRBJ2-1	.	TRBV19	TGTGCCAGTAGACGGGACAGGGTCGGTGAGCAGTTCTTC	CASRRDRVGEQFF
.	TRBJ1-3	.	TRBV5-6	TGTGCCAGCAGAGGAGGGTCCGGAAACACCATATATTTT	CASRGGSGNTIYF
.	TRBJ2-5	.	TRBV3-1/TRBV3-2	TGTGCCAGCAGCCAAGAATTCCCCAAAGAGACCCAGTACTTC	CASSQEFPKETQYF
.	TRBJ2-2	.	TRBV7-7	TGTGCCAGCAGCTATACAGGGTCCCACACCGGGGAGCTGTTTTTT	CASSYTGSHTGELFF
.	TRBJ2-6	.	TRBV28	TGTGCCAGCACTCGATCAGGGTTGGGTGGGGCCAACGTCCTGACTTTC	CASTRSGLGGANVLTF
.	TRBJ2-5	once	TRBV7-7	TGTGCCAGCAGCTGGAGCGGGCAAGAGACCCAGTACTTC	CASSWSGQETQYF
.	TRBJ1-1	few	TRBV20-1	TGCAGTGCGCTGACACACACTGAAGCTTTCTTT	CSALTHTEAFF
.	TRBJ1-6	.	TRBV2	TGTGCCAGCAGACGGCTAGACAGTACCTATTCACCCCTCCACTTT	CASRRLDSTYSPLHF
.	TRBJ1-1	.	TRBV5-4	TGTGCCAGCAGCTTCGGTACCTCGGGGGGAGCTTTCTTT	CASSFGTSGGAFF
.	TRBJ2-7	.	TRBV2	TGTGCCAGCACCCCCCAGACAATCATGAGCTCCTACGAGCAGTACTTC	CASTPQTIMSSYEQYF
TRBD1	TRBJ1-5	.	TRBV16	TGTGCCAGCAGCCGAAATCTGGGGACAGCGCTGAATCAGCCCCAGCATTTT	CASSRNLGTALNQPQHF
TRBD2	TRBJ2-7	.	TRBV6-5	TGTGCCAGCAGTTCCGAACATCGGGGGGCCTACGAGCAGTACTTC	CASSSEHRGAYEQYF
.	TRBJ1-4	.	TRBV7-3	TGTGCCAGCAGCTTAACCCTGAATGAAAAACTGTTTTTT	CASSLTLNEKLFF
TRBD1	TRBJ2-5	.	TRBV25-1	TGTGCCAGCAGTGAATATACTGACAGGGGGAAAGAGACCCAGTACTTC	CASSEYTDRGKETQYF
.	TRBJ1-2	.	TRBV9	TGTGCCAGCGGGTCAGGATTCCCGGACTATGGCTACACCTTC	CASGSGFPDYGYTF
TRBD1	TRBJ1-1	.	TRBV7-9	TGTGCCAGCAGGAAGACAGGGGTGACTGAAGCTTTCTTT	CASRKTGVTEAFF
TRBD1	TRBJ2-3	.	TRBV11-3	TGTGCCAGCAGCTGGGGGACAGGGACCACAGATACGCAGTATTTT	CASSWGTGTTDTQYF
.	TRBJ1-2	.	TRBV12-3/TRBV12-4	TGTGCCCTGGACTGCTATGGCTACACCTTC	CALDCYGYTF
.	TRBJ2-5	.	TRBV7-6	TGTGCCAGCAGCTTAGATAGGCGGTTACAAGAGACCCAGTACTTC	CASSLDRRLQETQYF
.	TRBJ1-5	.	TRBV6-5	TGTGCCAGCAGTCCCTCACTGTTCAATCAGCCCCAGCATTTT	CASSPSLFNQPQHF
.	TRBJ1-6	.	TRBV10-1	TGCGCCAGCACAATGAGCCCAACACCCCTCCACTTT	CASTMSPTPLHF
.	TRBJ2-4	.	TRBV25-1	TGTGCCAGCAGTTCAGGGTACGACAAAAACATTCAGTACTTC	CASSSGYDKNIQYF
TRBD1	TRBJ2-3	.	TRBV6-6	TGTGCCAGCGCCACGGGACAGGGGTGGGATACGCAGTATTTT	CASATGQGWDTQYF
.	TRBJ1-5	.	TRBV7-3	TGTGCCAGCAGCTTATACGGTTTTAGCAATCAGCCCCAGCATTTT	CASSLYGFSNQPQHF
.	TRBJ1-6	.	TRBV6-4	TGTGCCAGCAGTGAGCGGACACCGTGGTGGTCACCCCTCCACTTT	CASSERTPWWSPLHF
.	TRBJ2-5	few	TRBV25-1	TGTGCCAGCAGCACAGGGAATCAAGAGACCCAGTACTTC	CASSTGNQETQYF